Below are 13 T cell receptor beta chains sequenced from a single sample in a study of T cells in narcolepsy. Clones were read by immunoSEQ multiplex PCR, and TCRdb kept only the in-frame ones, dropping some. The profile covers 30,000 to 35,000 clones, with roughly 80% appearing a single time and roughly 3.8% taken by the ten largest. Sequencing was carried out using memory (CD45RA-) CD4+ T cells from blood. Receptors originate from a human donor in good health.

The chain carries TRBV19 and TRBJ1-4, with D uncertain. V lost 9 bases, J lost 2 bases, and 13 bases lay in between. CDR3 size: 14 residues. CDR1 and CDR2 from the germline V gene are LNHDA and SQIVND (reference sequence). CDR3 sequence reads: CASTRGLTNEKLFF. In nucleotides, the CDR3 is TGTGCCAGCACTCGGGGATTGACTAATGAAAAACTGTTTTTT.

Only one count was recorded for this clone. This rearrangement joins TRBV5-5 to TRBJ1-1; D is perhaps TRBD1 (5 bases). V lost 0 bases, J lost 3 bases, and 15 bases lay in between. The germline V gene encodes CDR1 SGHKS and CDR2 YYEKEE (reference sequence). CDR3 size: 16 residues. As DNA, the CDR3 is TGTGCCAGCAGCTTGGCCGGGGGGAGGGCGCACACTGAAGCTTTCTTT. This codes for CASSLAGGRAHTEAFF.

The genes are TRBV21-1 and TRBJ2-7; the listed D gene, TRBD2, was not tested against the DNA. TRBV21-1 is a documented pseudogene. The CDR3 loop spans 14 amino acids. CDR3 coding DNA: TGTGCCAGCAGCCGAGCGGGAGTGGGTTACGAGCAGTACTTC. Translating it yields CASSRAGVGYEQYF.

This clone is a singleton in its sample. The chain combines TRBV5-1 with TRBJ2-3; tentatively, D is TRBD2 (5 bases). The CDR3 consists of 13 residues. Germline V lookup: CDR1 SGHRS, CDR2 YFSETQ. With 4 bases removed from V and 4 bases from J, the gap between germline ends came to 10 bases. In nucleotides, the CDR3 is TGCGCCAGCAGCCCCGGAGGCCCAGATACGCAGTATTTT. Its protein product is CASSPGGPDTQYF.

V is TRBV2 and J is TRBJ1-5; D is possibly TRBD1 (5 bases). CDR3 length equals 14 residues. Trimming cost V 10 bases and J 0 bases, with 13 bases left between them. Germline-derived CDR1 and CDR2 are SNHLY and FYNNEI. The CDR3 bases are TGTGCCACCAAACAGGACTTTAGCAATCAGCCCCAGCATTTT. Translated, it gives CATKQDFSNQPQHF.

V usage is TRBV7-9 and J usage is TRBJ2-1; no clear D gene. The CDR3 has 11 residues. CDR1 and CDR2 (germline): SEHNR, FQNEAQ (reference sequence). V was shortened by 1 base and J by 7 bases, with 2 bases between the two germline ends. Here the CDR3 DNA reads TGTGCCAGCAGCTTAGGTAATGAGCAGTTCTTC. It translates to CASSLGNEQFF. The full variable domain, in which reference TRBV7-9 and TRBJ2-1 provide the parts outside the CDR3, is DTGVSQNPRHKITKRGQNVTFRCDPISEHNRLYWYRQTLGQGPEFLTYFQNEAQLEKSRLLSDRFSAERPKGSFSTLEIQRTEQGDSAMYLCASSLGNEQFFGPGTRLTVL.

This chain uses TRBV27 with TRBJ2-7; D may correspond to TRBD1 or TRBD2 (5 bases each). The CDR3 is 14 residues long. The V gene's germline CDR1 is MNHEY and CDR2 SMNVEV (reference sequence). V dropped 6 bases and J dropped 2 bases, with 14 bases sitting between them. Here the CDR3 reads CASRPGQITYEQYF. The CDR3 DNA follows: TGTGCCAGCAGGCCGGGGCAAATTACCTACGAGCAGTACTTC.

The V call is TRBV15, the J call TRBJ2-7; the match to TRBD2 covers 8 bases. Germline lookup yields CDR1 LNHNV and CDR2 YYDKDF (reference sequence). The junction had 11 bases not matched to a gene; V was cut back by 1 base and J by 6 bases. CDR3 size: 16 residues. CDR3 region: CATSRGTSGMGGEQYF. DNA for the CDR3: TGTGCCACCAGCAGAGGTACTAGCGGTATGGGGGGCGAGCAGTACTTC.

V gene TRBV28 combines with J gene TRBJ1-2; D is uncertain. V gave up 6 bases and J gave up 2 bases, with 13 bases separating them. Looked up from germline, CDR1 is MDHEN and CDR2 is SYDVKM. This CDR3 is built from 14 residues. The chain's CDR3 is CASSQGLLNYGYTF. The CDR3 nucleotides read TGTGCCAGCAGCCAAGGACTGTTGAACTATGGCTACACCTTC.

This chain joins TRBV15 and TRBJ2-1; 9 bases line up with TRBD2. The CDR3 length is 17 residues. Germline values: CDR1 LNHNV, CDR2 YYDKDF (reference sequence). V trimming: 3 bases; J trimming: 3 bases; junction bases outside the gene matches: 9. In DNA form, the CDR3 reads TGTGCCACCAGCAGTCCTAGCGGGACGCGAAACTACAATGAGCAGTTCTTC. This sequence encodes CATSSPSGTRNYNEQFF.

The chain has TRBV2 and TRBJ1-1; no clear D gene. The V end lost 3 bases, the J end lost 1 base, and 6 bases lay between the germline ends. The CDR3 covers 13 residues. CDR1 is SNHLY and CDR2 is FYNNEI in the germline V gene. Here the CDR3 reads CASSDPKNTEAFF. The CDR3, as DNA: TGTGCCAGCAGTGACCCTAAGAACACTGAAGCTTTCTTT.

The rearrangement links TRBV6-5 to TRBJ2-5; D not certain. The DNA end favors TRBJ2-7, so the J call may be wrong. The CDR3 length is 14 residues. CDR1 is MNHEY and CDR2 is SVGAGI in the germline V gene. The CDR3 coding sequence is TGTGCCAGCAGTTCACCCCCAACCTCCTACGAGCAGTACTTC. This gives the protein CASSSPPTSYEQYF.

CDR3 sequence reads: CASSPGRGRNTEAFF. Written as DNA, the CDR3 is TGTGCCAGCTCACCCGGTAGGGGGCGAAACACTGAAGCTTTCTTT. The rearrangement uses TRBV18 and TRBJ1-1, with 7 positions matching TRBD1. The CDR3 is made up of 15 amino acids. The trim removed 3 bases at V and 2 bases at J, leaving 6 bases unmatched. Germline assignment: CDR1 KGHSH and CDR2 LQKENI.